This T cell receptor (beta chain) appears in the sequencing data of a study of chemoradiotherapy in HPV16-positive cancers. Study-level background: Candidate HPV-specific clones and shared TCR motifs came from two HPV16-positive patients.

Study-level points and caveats: During treatment, candidate HPV-specific clones and E7-related motifs expanded in tumor.

With regard to this clone: Its antigen is not known.

Germline V gene sequence: CDR1 SGHNT, CDR2 YENEEA. This CDR3 has 13 amino acids. The V end was cut by 5 bases, the J end by 1 base, with 6 bases between. Sequencing used immunoSEQ multiplex PCR; TCRdb keeps in-frame clones, though not all of them. Counted here are approximately 9,200 clones, about 75% occurring once; the ten biggest clones make up around 40%. Sequenced material: tumor tissue, taken from a patient who underwent chemoradiotherapy. The sequence was collected from a human donor with HPV-associated anogenital cancer. The chain carries TRBV11-3 and TRBJ2-1; unclear D gene. This chain's CDR3 is CASSPRSYNEQFF. CDR3 coding DNA: TGTGCCAGCAGCCCCCGGTCCTACAATGAGCAGTTCTTC.